Listed below are T cell receptor beta chains from one sample, sequenced in a study of cytomegalovirus exposure and HLA in healthy donors. Measured with immunoSEQ multiplex PCR; TCRdb has only the in-frame clones, and not every one. The sample contains about 130,000 clones, roughly 75% of which appear only once. The material sequenced was PBMCs. All receptors come from a woman in her forties or fifties in good health and CMV-seronegative. CDR3s include the opening cysteine and the closing phenylalanine or tryptophan. The order of the fields is clone size, D gene, V gene, J gene, CDR3 DNA, CDR3 protein. A D gene is named only where the DNA matches it firmly. Where a row states a size, it is once, few, many or the class of an expanded clone; other rows omit it.

clone size: -
D gene: TRBD2
V gene: TRBV30
J gene: TRBJ2-7
CDR3 DNA: TGTGCCTGGAGCGCAAGGGTGCCGTGGGGAGGGTCGTACTTC
CDR3 protein: CAWSARVPWGGSYF

clone size: -
D gene: TRBD2
V gene: TRBV14
J gene: TRBJ2-3
CDR3 DNA: TGTGCCAGCAGCCAAGGAATAGCGGGATCAGAAGATACGCAGTATTTT
CDR3 protein: CASSQGIAGSEDTQYF

clone size: -
D gene: -
V gene: TRBV4-3
J gene: TRBJ2-2
CDR3 DNA: TGCGCCAGCAGCCAAGGTACCCTCGGGAACACCGGGGAGCTGTTTTTT
CDR3 protein: CASSQGTLGNTGELFF

clone size: -
D gene: -
V gene: TRBV4-1
J gene: TRBJ1-1
CDR3 DNA: TGCGCCAGCAGCCAAATGTCCGGAGCGGTGCGGGACCCGCCGAGGACTGAAGCTTTCTTT
CDR3 protein: CASSQMSGAVRDPPRTEAFF

clone size: few
D gene: -
V gene: TRBV6-1
J gene: TRBJ2-7
CDR3 DNA: TGTGCCACCAGTAGGGAGTTCTCCTACGAGCAGTACTTC
CDR3 protein: CATSREFSYEQYF

clone size: -
D gene: -
V gene: TRBV11-1
J gene: TRBJ2-7
CDR3 DNA: TGTGCCAGCGCCATTGGGGCGGCGGCAGACTACGAGCAGTACTTC
CDR3 protein: CASAIGAAADYEQYF

clone size: -
D gene: TRBD2
V gene: TRBV27
J gene: TRBJ2-1
CDR3 DNA: TGTGCCAGCAGTCCTGGGACTAGCGCGTCCAATGAGCAGTTCTTC
CDR3 protein: CASSPGTSASNEQFF

clone size: -
D gene: -
V gene: TRBV6-1
J gene: TRBJ2-3
CDR3 DNA: TGTGCCAGCAGTGTTAAAACAGATACGCAGTATTTT
CDR3 protein: CASSVKTDTQYF

clone size: few
D gene: -
V gene: TRBV28
J gene: TRBJ2-1
CDR3 DNA: TGTGCCAGCAGTTTTCCAGGGTACAATGAGCAGTTCTTC
CDR3 protein: CASSFPGYNEQFF

clone size: -
D gene: TRBD2
V gene: TRBV28
J gene: TRBJ2-7
CDR3 DNA: TGTGCCAGCAGTTTACCCCAAAATCTAGCGGGAGCCTCGGACGAGCAGTACTTC
CDR3 protein: CASSLPQNLAGASDEQYF

clone size: -
D gene: -
V gene: TRBV7-6
J gene: TRBJ2-5
CDR3 DNA: TGTGCCAGCAGCTTTGGCCGGGTAGAGACCCAGTACTTC
CDR3 protein: CASSFGRVETQYF

clone size: once
D gene: TRBD2
V gene: TRBV6-1
J gene: TRBJ2-7
CDR3 DNA: TGTGCAGCCCGTAGTGGCGGGAGTATTCCCCACGAGCAGTACTTC
CDR3 protein: CAARSGGSIPHEQYF

clone size: -
D gene: -
V gene: TRBV18
J gene: TRBJ1-2
CDR3 DNA: TGTGCCAGCTCACCACAGGGGACTAATCATGGCTACACCTTC
CDR3 protein: CASSPQGTNHGYTF

clone size: -
D gene: -
V gene: TRBV7-4
J gene: TRBJ2-7
CDR3 DNA: TGTGCCAGCAGCGCAAGCACTAGAAGGAAACACGAGCAGTACTTC
CDR3 protein: CASSASTRRKHEQYF

clone size: -
D gene: -
V gene: TRBV30
J gene: TRBJ1-4
CDR3 DNA: TGTGCCTGGAGTGTCTACGGTAATGAAAAACTGTTTTTT
CDR3 protein: CAWSVYGNEKLFF

clone size: -
D gene: -
V gene: TRBV13
J gene: TRBJ1-4
CDR3 DNA: TGTGCCAGCAGCCGCTTCATGGGCGATTTAGGTCAAAAACTGTTTTTT
CDR3 protein: CASSRFMGDLGQKLFF

clone size: -
D gene: TRBD2
V gene: TRBV5-1
J gene: TRBJ2-2
CDR3 DNA: TGCGCCAGCAGTACCGGGACTAGCGGTTCTCTGGAGCTGTTTTTT
CDR3 protein: CASSTGTSGSLELFF

clone size: -
D gene: TRBD2
V gene: TRBV11-2
J gene: TRBJ2-7
CDR3 DNA: TGTGCCAGCAGCTTAGATTTTCCTAGCGGGAGGCCTAGCTCCTACGAGCAGTACTTC
CDR3 protein: CASSLDFPSGRPSSYEQYF

clone size: -
D gene: -
V gene: TRBV11-2
J gene: TRBJ2-7
CDR3 DNA: TGTGCCAGCAGCTTAGTATACGAGCAGTACTTC
CDR3 protein: CASSLVYEQYF

clone size: few
D gene: -
V gene: TRBV5-6
J gene: TRBJ1-2
CDR3 DNA: TGTGCCAGCAGCTTGGTAGGGCGGGACAACTATGGCTACACCTTC
CDR3 protein: CASSLVGRDNYGYTF

clone size: -
D gene: -
V gene: TRBV5-4
J gene: TRBJ2-3
CDR3 DNA: TGTGCCAGCAGCCGACAGTGGGCTAGCACAGATACGCAGTATTTT
CDR3 protein: CASSRQWASTDTQYF

clone size: -
D gene: TRBD2
V gene: TRBV19
J gene: TRBJ2-1
CDR3 DNA: TGTGCCAGTAGTATGTCCGGACTAGCTTTAACTTCTCGCAATGAGCAGTTCTTC
CDR3 protein: CASSMSGLALTSRNEQFF

clone size: -
D gene: TRBD1
V gene: TRBV9
J gene: TRBJ1-1
CDR3 DNA: TGTGCCAGCAGCGGTGGGGACAGGGGCACTGAAGCTTTCTTT
CDR3 protein: CASSGGDRGTEAFF

clone size: few
D gene: -
V gene: TRBV4-1
J gene: TRBJ2-5
CDR3 DNA: TGCGCCAGCAGCATACAGCAGGGGTTGGGAGAGACCCAGTACTTC
CDR3 protein: CASSIQQGLGETQYF

clone size: -
D gene: -
V gene: TRBV28
J gene: TRBJ2-7
CDR3 DNA: TGTGCCAGCGGCGATACAGGACCCTACGAGCAGTACTTC
CDR3 protein: CASGDTGPYEQYF

clone size: once
D gene: -
V gene: TRBV6-1
J gene: TRBJ2-3
CDR3 DNA: TGTGCCAGCAGTGCCCGCTTAGTCACAGATACGCAGTATTTT
CDR3 protein: CASSARLVTDTQYF

clone size: -
D gene: -
V gene: TRBV4-2
J gene: TRBJ2-7
CDR3 DNA: TGTGCCAGCAGCCGAGAGTTAGTGGGCAGCTCCTACGAGCAGTACTTC
CDR3 protein: CASSRELVGSSYEQYF

clone size: once
D gene: -
V gene: TRBV28
J gene: TRBJ2-3
CDR3 DNA: TGTGCCAGCAGCGCGGGCCGTTATACGCAGTATTTT
CDR3 protein: CASSAGRYTQYF

clone size: once
D gene: TRBD1
V gene: TRBV6-6
J gene: TRBJ2-7
CDR3 DNA: TGTGCCAGCAGTCGGGGACAGGGGACCTCCTACGAGCAGTACTTC
CDR3 protein: CASSRGQGTSYEQYF

clone size: -
D gene: TRBD2
V gene: TRBV9
J gene: TRBJ2-7
CDR3 DNA: TGTGCCAGCGGCCCCGGCGGGAGTTCCTACGAGCAGTACTTC
CDR3 protein: CASGPGGSSYEQYF

clone size: -
D gene: TRBD2
V gene: TRBV10-3
J gene: TRBJ2-1
CDR3 DNA: TGTGCCATCAGTGGAGAGGGACTAGCACGCAATGGGCAGTTCTTC
CDR3 protein: CAISGEGLARNGQFF

clone size: -
D gene: TRBD2
V gene: TRBV9
J gene: TRBJ2-1
CDR3 DNA: TGTGCCAGCAGTGCAGCCGGGACTAGAGGCAATGAGCAGTTCTTC
CDR3 protein: CASSAAGTRGNEQFF

clone size: -
D gene: TRBD2
V gene: TRBV7-9
J gene: TRBJ2-1
CDR3 DNA: TGTGCCAGCAGCTTAGTTTCTAGCGGAGGAGGCTACAATGAGCAGTTCTTC
CDR3 protein: CASSLVSSGGGYNEQFF

clone size: -
D gene: -
V gene: TRBV6-5
J gene: TRBJ2-7
CDR3 DNA: TGTGCCAGCAGTTGGGGACTGGGGGGCTACGAGCAGTACTTC
CDR3 protein: CASSWGLGGYEQYF

clone size: -
D gene: TRBD1
V gene: TRBV6-6
J gene: TRBJ2-5
CDR3 DNA: TGTGCCAGCAGTCGACAGGGCAGTTCCGGGACCCAGTACTTC
CDR3 protein: CASSRQGSSGTQYF

clone size: -
D gene: -
V gene: TRBV19
J gene: TRBJ1-1
CDR3 DNA: TGTGCCAGTAGTATAGACCCGGGACGGACGGGGGTGAACACTGAAGCTTTCTTT
CDR3 protein: CASSIDPGRTGVNTEAFF

clone size: -
D gene: -
V gene: TRBV2
J gene: TRBJ2-2
CDR3 DNA: TGTGCCAGCAGGGAGACTTTGTTACACGTCGGGGAGCTGTTTTTT
CDR3 protein: CASRETLLHVGELFF

clone size: -
D gene: -
V gene: TRBV7-2
J gene: TRBJ1-4
CDR3 DNA: TGTGCCAGCAGCTTAACAGGGATGGATGAAAAACTGTTTTTT
CDR3 protein: CASSLTGMDEKLFF

clone size: once
D gene: -
V gene: TRBV9
J gene: TRBJ2-7
CDR3 DNA: TGTGCCAGCAGCCGTTACGGACAGGAGGGCTACGAGCAGTACTTC
CDR3 protein: CASSRYGQEGYEQYF

clone size: -
D gene: TRBD1
V gene: TRBV10-3
J gene: TRBJ1-2
CDR3 DNA: TGTGCCATCAGTGAGTTCACCGGGACAGTAAGTGGCTACACCTTC
CDR3 protein: CAISEFTGTVSGYTF

clone size: -
D gene: TRBD1
V gene: TRBV27
J gene: TRBJ1-1
CDR3 DNA: TGTGCCAGCAGTTTTGGACAGGTTTCGAACACTGAAGCTTTCTTT
CDR3 protein: CASSFGQVSNTEAFF

clone size: -
D gene: TRBD2
V gene: TRBV6-5
J gene: TRBJ2-1
CDR3 DNA: TGTGCCAGCAGCATAGGACTAGCGGGAGATAACGAGCAGTTCTTC
CDR3 protein: CASSIGLAGDNEQFF

clone size: -
D gene: -
V gene: TRBV7-7
J gene: TRBJ2-5
CDR3 DNA: TGTGCTAGCAGCTTTGGGGGCGCGGAGACCCAGTACTTC
CDR3 protein: CASSFGGAETQYF

clone size: -
D gene: -
V gene: TRBV5-5
J gene: TRBJ2-2
CDR3 DNA: TGTGCCAGCAGCTTGCTTGGTAGAACGAACACCGGGGAGCTGTTTTTT
CDR3 protein: CASSLLGRTNTGELFF

clone size: -
D gene: -
V gene: TRBV7-3
J gene: TRBJ2-1
CDR3 DNA: TGTGCCAGCAGCTCAACCGGGGTACCGTACAATGAGCAGTTCTTC
CDR3 protein: CASSSTGVPYNEQFF

clone size: -
D gene: -
V gene: TRBV6-4
J gene: TRBJ2-4
CDR3 DNA: TGTGCCAGCAGTGAAACAGGCCTAGCCAAAAACATTCAGTACTTC
CDR3 protein: CASSETGLAKNIQYF

clone size: many
D gene: -
V gene: TRBV6-5
J gene: TRBJ1-3
CDR3 DNA: TGTGCCAGCTTTCCAGGGACAGGAAACACCATATATTTT
CDR3 protein: CASFPGTGNTIYF

clone size: -
D gene: -
V gene: TRBV28
J gene: TRBJ2-1
CDR3 DNA: TGTGCCAGTACGGAGTCCTACAATGAGCAGTTCTTC
CDR3 protein: CASTESYNEQFF

clone size: -
D gene: TRBD2
V gene: TRBV7-6
J gene: TRBJ2-2
CDR3 DNA: TGTGCCAGCAGCCCTCCGGGACTAGCCGGGGAGCTGTTTTTT
CDR3 protein: CASSPPGLAGELFF

clone size: -
D gene: TRBD2
V gene: TRBV6-1
J gene: TRBJ2-1
CDR3 DNA: TGTGCCAGCGGTGGGACTAGGGGCAATGAGCAGTTCTTC
CDR3 protein: CASGGTRGNEQFF

clone size: -
D gene: -
V gene: TRBV7-2
J gene: TRBJ2-7
CDR3 DNA: TGTGCCAGCAGCGCACTTCCACACGAGCAGTACTTC
CDR3 protein: CASSALPHEQYF

clone size: -
D gene: TRBD2
V gene: TRBV28
J gene: TRBJ2-2
CDR3 DNA: TGTGCCAGCAGTTTCGGGCTAGCGGGAGGAGCCGGGGAGCTGTTTTTT
CDR3 protein: CASSFGLAGGAGELFF

clone size: few
D gene: TRBD2
V gene: TRBV4-3
J gene: TRBJ2-5
CDR3 DNA: TGCGCCAGCAGCCAAGAGGGCGGGAGGAGGGAGACCCAGTACTTC
CDR3 protein: CASSQEGGRRETQYF

clone size: -
D gene: -
V gene: TRBV20-1
J gene: TRBJ2-1
CDR3 DNA: TGCAGTGCACGCGCTACTGAGCAGTTCTTC
CDR3 protein: CSARATEQFF